A selection of T cell receptor beta chains follows, all from one sample in a study of blood T cell repertoires in COVID-19. Produced via immunoSEQ multiplex PCR; TCRdb's table is partial and in-frame only. The data contain some 180,000 clones, 70% to 85% of them seen just once; the ten biggest clones take up about 13%. Sequencing was carried out using peripheral blood. The source of these receptors is a man aged 50-59 years who had recovered from COVID-19. Each CDR3 is given with its conserved first and last residue. A D gene is named only where the DNA matches it firmly. Size values are once, few and many counts, or a class for expanded clones, and some rows have none.

D gene	clone size	V gene	J gene	CDR3 DNA	CDR3 protein
.	.	TRBV9	TRBJ1-1	TGTGCCAGCAGCGAGCCAACAGGGTCCCTGAACACTGAAGCTTTCTTT	CASSEPTGSLNTEAFF
TRBD2	few	TRBV5-4	TRBJ2-2	TGTGCCAGCAGCTCTAGCGGGAGGGCCCACACCGGGGAGCTGTTTTTT	CASSSSGRAHTGELFF
TRBD2	once	TRBV7-6	TRBJ2-7	TGTGCCAGCAGCCCCGATAGCGGGGACTCCTACGAGCAGTACTTC	CASSPDSGDSYEQYF
.	.	TRBV6-6	TRBJ1-3	TGTGCCAGCAGTTACAACGGACTCTCTGGAAACACCATATATTTT	CASSYNGLSGNTIYF
.	many	TRBV30	TRBJ1-2	TGTGCCTGGAGTGCCGGGAGTTTCTACACCTTC	CAWSAGSFYTF
.	few	TRBV7-2	TRBJ1-2	TGTGCCAGCAGCTTACCTCTCTCTCTAGGCTACACCTTC	CASSLPLSLGYTF
.	.	TRBV28	TRBJ1-1	TGTGCCAGCAGTTTTGGACAAGGGATCGGGGCTTTCTTT	CASSFGQGIGAFF
TRBD1	.	TRBV19	TRBJ2-7	TGTGCCAGTAGACCACAGGGGGCGCGATACGAGCAGTACTTC	CASRPQGARYEQYF
TRBD1	.	TRBV30	TRBJ1-1	TGTGCCTGGAGACGGACAGGGGACTACAACACTGAAGCTTTCTTT	CAWRRTGDYNTEAFF
.	.	TRBV28	TRBJ1-3	TGTGCCAGCAGTTTATCACAGACTGGAAACACCATATATTTT	CASSLSQTGNTIYF
TRBD2	.	TRBV9	TRBJ2-3	TGTGCCAGCAGCGTAGAGGGACTAGCGGGCTCAGATACGCAGTATTTT	CASSVEGLAGSDTQYF
TRBD1	.	TRBV7-2	TRBJ1-1	TGTGCCAGCAGCTCGACAGGGGCAAACACTGAAGCTTTCTTT	CASSSTGANTEAFF
TRBD2	.	TRBV7-2	TRBJ2-5	TGTGCCAGCAGCTTAACTAGCGCCGTTCGCAGCCAGTACTTC	CASSLTSAVRSQYF
TRBD2	few	TRBV7-9	TRBJ2-1	TGTGCCAGCAGACTGGGGGGGACTAGCGGTTACAATGAGCAGTTCTTC	CASRLGGTSGYNEQFF
.	few	TRBV11-2	TRBJ2-7	TGTGCCAGCAGCTTAGATAGTCCAATTCGCGACGAGCAGTACTTC	CASSLDSPIRDEQYF
TRBD1	once	TRBV5-4	TRBJ1-1	TGTGCCAGCAGCCCGACGACAGGGGCCGAAGCATTGAACACTGAAGCTTTCTTT	CASSPTTGAEALNTEAFF
TRBD1	.	TRBV3-1/TRBV3-2	TRBJ1-6	TGTGCCAGCAGCCACCGGGACAGTCTAAATTCACCCCTCCACTTT	CASSHRDSLNSPLHF
TRBD1	.	TRBV5-5	TRBJ2-6	TGTGCCAGCAGCTCGGACAGGGGGACCGGCGGGGCCAACGTCCTGACTTTC	CASSSDRGTGGANVLTF
TRBD2	.	TRBV7-2	TRBJ2-1	TGTGCCAGCAGCTTAGTTTCTAGCGGGAGTGGGAGCTCCTACAATGAGCAGTTCTTC	CASSLVSSGSGSSYNEQFF
.	.	TRBV28	TRBJ2-2	TGTGCCAGCAGTGGGGGCCTTCGAGGGGCAGGGGAGCTGTTTTTT	CASSGGLRGAGELFF
.	.	TRBV7-9	TRBJ1-1	TGTGCCAGCAGCCCCCGGGGACAGAACACTGAAGCTTTCTTT	CASSPRGQNTEAFF
.	.	TRBV15	TRBJ2-1	TGTGCCACCAGCAGCCATAAGGAGTTCGGCCCCTACAATGAGCAGTTCTTC	CATSSHKEFGPYNEQFF
.	once	TRBV10-3	TRBJ1-6	TGTGCCATCAGGGGGCCACAATCACCCCTCCACTTT	CAIRGPQSPLHF
TRBD1	.	TRBV11-2	TRBJ2-3	TGTGCCAGCAGCCCCACCCCGGGACAGGGGTTCGATACGCAGTATTTT	CASSPTPGQGFDTQYF
.	.	TRBV21-1	TRBJ2-2	TGTGCCAGCACCTGGGAGTTCCCCGGGGAGCTGTTTTTT	CASTWEFPGELFF
TRBD1	.	TRBV7-7	TRBJ2-5	TGTGCCAGCAGCTTAGGGACAGGTCCCTTGGGAGAGACCCAGTACTTC	CASSLGTGPLGETQYF
TRBD2	.	TRBV4-2	TRBJ2-1	TGTGCCAGCAGCCCGAGGGTAGCGGGAGAGTTGGGTGAGCAGTTCTTC	CASSPRVAGELGEQFF
.	few	TRBV30	TRBJ1-1	TGTGCCTGGAGTGCTGTGGCAGGGCAATCTGAAGCTTTCTTT	CAWSAVAGQSEAFF
TRBD2	.	TRBV27	TRBJ2-2	TGTGCCAGCAGTTTCCGAAGCGGGAGTACGCACACCGGGGAGCTGTTTTTT	CASSFRSGSTHTGELFF
TRBD2	.	TRBV3-1/TRBV3-2	TRBJ2-7	TGTGCCAGCAGCCCAGGTGAGCTAGCGGGAGTATACGAGCAGTACTTC	CASSPGELAGVYEQYF
TRBD1	.	TRBV29-1	TRBJ1-1	TGCAGCGTTCGACACACAGGGGACACTGAAGCTTTCTTT	CSVRHTGDTEAFF
TRBD1	.	TRBV7-2	TRBJ1-2	TGTGCCAGCAGCCCCAGGACAGGGGGTTACCTCGGCCAGAACTATGGCTACACCTTC	CASSPRTGGYLGQNYGYTF
.	.	TRBV30	TRBJ1-2	TGTGCCTGGAGTGGGCCCCCTAACTATGGCTACACCTTC	CAWSGPPNYGYTF
.	.	TRBV29-1	TRBJ2-5	TGCAGCGGCGCGATGGGGGGAGAGACCCAGTACTTC	CSGAMGGETQYF
TRBD2	.	TRBV4-1	TRBJ2-2	TGCGCCAGCAGCCTAGTAGCGGGGTCGAACACCGGGGAGCTGTTTTTT	CASSLVAGSNTGELFF
TRBD1	once	TRBV6-4	TRBJ1-5	TGTGCCAGCAGACCCGTCACTCCCGGGACAGCTCCTATGGGCAATCAGCCCCAGCATTTT	CASRPVTPGTAPMGNQPQHF
.	once	TRBV5-1	TRBJ2-1	TGCGCCAGCAGCTTGGATGCGGTCTACAATGAGCAGTTCTTC	CASSLDAVYNEQFF
.	.	TRBV5-1	TRBJ1-1	TGCGCCAGCAGCATCAGACAGGACCAGAACACTGAAGCTTTCTTT	CASSIRQDQNTEAFF
TRBD1	.	TRBV6-1	TRBJ1-5	TGTGCCAGCAGTGCGTCCGGGACAGGGGGCTTGTTTAGGCCCCAGCATTTT	CASSASGTGGLFRPQHF
TRBD1	.	TRBV19	TRBJ1-4	TGTGCCAGTACTTATGGCTGGGACAGGGGAATCAAACTGTTTTTT	CASTYGWDRGIKLFF
.	.	TRBV12-3/TRBV12-4	TRBJ2-3	TGTGCCAGCAGTTTAGCGGCTACAGATACGCAGTATTTT	CASSLAATDTQYF
.	.	TRBV3-1/TRBV3-2	TRBJ2-5	TGTGCCAGCAGCCAAGGGGTATATACAGGGAACCAAGAGACCCAGTACTTC	CASSQGVYTGNQETQYF
TRBD1	.	TRBV19	TRBJ1-2	TGTGCCAGTAGTATAGGCCCGGGACAGTATTGGAGGAATGCTAACTATGGCTACACCTTC	CASSIGPGQYWRNANYGYTF
.	.	TRBV9	TRBJ2-1	TGTGCCAGCAGCGTAGGCGGGACCCCTATTAATGAGCAGTTCTTC	CASSVGGTPINEQFF
TRBD1	.	TRBV19	TRBJ2-1	TGTGCCAGGGTTCTAACCAAGACCGGGACAGACTACAATGAGCAGTTCTTC	CARVLTKTGTDYNEQFF
.	few	TRBV11-2	TRBJ1-4	TGTGCCAGCAGCTTAGGTGCTTCCAGTAATGAAAAACTGTTTTTT	CASSLGASSNEKLFF
.	few	TRBV7-2	TRBJ1-6	TGTGCCAGCGGTCCAGTGAATTCACCCCTCCACTTT	CASGPVNSPLHF
.	.	TRBV6-5	TRBJ1-2	TGTGCCAGCAGTTACTGGCTTCGTACGGGGTATGGCTACACCTTC	CASSYWLRTGYGYTF
.	.	TRBV7-6	TRBJ2-1	TGTGCCAGCAGCTCGGGCAATGAGCAGTTCTTC	CASSSGNEQFF
TRBD1	.	TRBV3-1/TRBV3-2	TRBJ2-3	TGTGCCAGCAGCCAGCCGACAGGGGCACCCACAGATACGCAGTATTTT	CASSQPTGAPTDTQYF
TRBD2	few	TRBV6-4	TRBJ2-2	TGTGCCAGCAGTGTCGGGGGACTAGCGGGAGGGGGTAATATCGGGGAGCTGTTTTTT	CASSVGGLAGGGNIGELFF